Below are 17 T cell receptor beta chains sequenced from a single sample in a study of cytomegalovirus exposure and HLA in healthy donors. Generated by immunoSEQ multiplex PCR, the TCRdb table keeps only in-frame clones and is missing some. This sample has 85,000 to 95,000 clones, with about 96% found just once. The sequencing sample was made of PBMCs. These receptors were taken from a man younger than 30 in good health and CMV-seronegative.

This chain links TRBV11-3 with TRBJ1-2, with D uncertain. The V gene's germline CDR1 is SGHNT and CDR2 YENEEA. The CDR3 is 18 residues long. Between the trimmed V and J ends, which lost 3 bases and 3 bases, there was a span of 23 bases. CDR3 region: CASSFSSRLKPRDYGYTF. The CDR3 DNA is TGTGCCAGCAGCTTTAGTAGCCGACTGAAACCTCGGGACTATGGCTACACCTTC.

Only one count was recorded for this clone. This chain joins TRBV19 and TRBJ2-7; 8 bases agree with TRBD1. The V segment lost 9 bases and the J segment 2 bases; nucleotides outside the gene matches: 3. This CDR3 has 12 residues. Looked up from germline, CDR1 is LNHDA and CDR2 is SQIVND (reference sequence). The CDR3 DNA reads TGTGCCAGCACGACAGGGGCCTACGAGCAGTACTTC. Amino acids: CASTTGAYEQYF.

The chain is built from TRBV13 and TRBJ1-5; D unresolved. The CDR3 runs to 13 residues. V was trimmed by 2 bases and J by 2 bases, leaving 4 bases between them. Germline V gene data show CDR1 as PRHDT and CDR2 as FYEKMQ (reference sequence). CDR3 bases: TGTGCCAGCAGCTTAACACGCAATCAGCCCCAGCATTTT. Translation: CASSLTRNQPQHF.

V is TRBV7-2 and J is TRBJ2-3; D not certain. V dropped 6 bases and J dropped 3 bases, with 4 bases sitting between them. The CDR3 is 11 amino acids. CDR1 is SGHTA and CDR2 is FQGNSA in the germline V gene. The CDR3 region is CASRATDTQYF. As DNA, the CDR3 is TGTGCCAGCAGGGCAACAGATACGCAGTATTTT.

The chain employs TRBV29-1 and TRBJ2-3; TRBD2 matches 8 bases. In germline, CDR1 is SQVTM, CDR2 ANQGSEA. The CDR3 runs to 17 residues. Trimming removed 4 bases from V and 0 bases from J; junction bases left unmatched: 12. The CDR3 spells CSVVGLAGPPSTDTQYF. The CDR3 region has the DNA TGCAGCGTTGTAGGGTTAGCGGGGCCCCCTAGCACAGATACGCAGTATTTT.

The chain uses TRBV27 and TRBJ2-3; D unresolved. The germline V gene encodes CDR1 MNHEY and CDR2 SMNVEV (reference sequence). This CDR3 is built from 15 residues. Between the trimmed V and J ends, which lost 3 bases and 2 bases, there was a span of 12 bases. The CDR3 loop reads CASSFSPAHTDTQYF. The DNA for the CDR3 is TGTGCCAGCAGTTTCTCCCCAGCGCACACAGATACGCAGTATTTT.

The V gene is TRBV19, the J gene TRBJ2-1; TRBD1 aligns across 9 bases. The germline CDR1 and CDR2 sequences are LNHDA and SQIVND (reference sequence). The CDR3 length is 14 residues. The junction had 8 bases not matched to a gene; V was cut back by 6 bases and J by 8 bases. The CDR3 DNA is TGTGCCAGTAGCCCCGGACAGGGGTACGATGAGCAGTTCTTC. Its protein product is CASSPGQGYDEQFF.

The sample holds one count of this clone. V gene TRBV7-9 combines with J gene TRBJ2-1, with unresolved D. This CDR3 spans 12 amino acids. Looked up from germline, CDR1 is SEHNR and CDR2 is FQNEAQ (reference sequence). Trimming took off 1 base at V and 8 bases at J, with 6 bases between the two ends. The CDR3, as DNA: TGTGCCAGCAGCTTAGATGAGCATGAGCAGTTCTTC. It codes for CASSLDEHEQFF.

J is TRBJ2-1 and V is TRBV27; TRBD2 matches 14 bases. The CDR3 has 15 amino acids. The V gene end was trimmed by 5 bases and the J gene end by 6 bases; junction bases not matched to a gene: 3. CDR1 MNHEY and CDR2 SMNVEV come from the germline V gene (reference sequence). CDR3 in amino acids: CASSPTSGRGNEQFF. The CDR3 region has the DNA TGTGCCAGCAGTCCGACTAGCGGGAGGGGCAATGAGCAGTTCTTC.

The V gene is TRBV27, the J gene TRBJ2-3; 9 bases fit TRBD1. Per the germline V gene, CDR1 is MNHEY and CDR2 is SMNVEV (reference sequence). V lost 6 bases, J lost 0 bases, and 10 bases stayed unmatched. CDR3 length: 17 residues. The CDR3 region has the DNA TGTGCCAGCAGCCTATTGACAGGGGGGCTTAGCACAGATACGCAGTATTTT. This gives the protein CASSLLTGGLSTDTQYF.

The CDR3: CASSLGTGAGEAFF. Written as DNA, the CDR3 is TGTGCCAGCAGCTTGGGGACAGGAGCGGGGGAAGCTTTCTTT. The gene calls are TRBV11-2 and TRBJ1-1, with 8 bases fitting TRBD1. V was clipped by 3 bases and J by 8 bases; unmatched bases: 8. The CDR3 is made up of 14 amino acids. Germline V gene data show CDR1 as SGHAT and CDR2 as FQNNGV. Full variable domain (missing parts from reference TRBV11-2 and TRBJ1-1): EAGVAQSPRYKIIEKRQSVAFWCNPISGHATLYWYQQILGQGPKLLIQFQNNGVVDDSQLPKDRFSAERLKGVDSTLKIQPAKLEDSAVYLCASSLGTGAGEAFFGQGTRLTVV.

The chain recombines TRBV2 with TRBJ2-1, with 7 bases matching TRBD2. The CDR3 consists of 15 residues. CDR1 is SNHLY, CDR2 FYNNEI, per germline. J gave up 2 bases and V 3 bases, and 4 bases lay outside the gene matches. The CDR3 reads CASSDGGGPYNEQFF. CDR3 nucleotides: TGTGCCAGCAGTGATGGCGGGGGACCCTACAATGAGCAGTTCTTC.

This chain uses TRBV28 with TRBJ1-5, with D possibly being TRBD1 (5 bases). CDR3 length equals 13 residues. The V and J ends lost 1 base and 7 bases respectively, with 8 bases between them. CDR1 is MDHEN and CDR2 is SYDVKM in the germline V gene. The CDR3 DNA sequence: TGTGCCAGCAGTTTATCAGGGTCACAGCCCCAGCATTTT. Translated: CASSLSGSQPQHF.

The chain employs TRBV11-2 and TRBJ1-5, with no clear D. V gave up 2 bases and J gave up 0 bases, with 8 bases separating them. Germline V CDR1 and CDR2: SGHAT, FQNNGV. The CDR3 loop spans 15 amino acids. The chain's CDR3 is CASSLSRYSNQPQHF. CDR3 DNA: TGTGCCAGCAGCTTATCCCGCTATAGCAATCAGCCCCAGCATTTT.

This chain joins TRBV28 and TRBJ1-5; tentatively, D is TRBD1 (5 bases). Trimming removed 2 bases at V and 2 bases at J, with 13 bases between. Germline V gene sequence: CDR1 MDHEN, CDR2 SYDVKM. This CDR3 comprises 16 residues. This CDR3 is CASSLSQQVGNQPQHF. CDR3 bases: TGTGCCAGCAGTTTAAGCCAACAGGTGGGCAATCAGCCCCAGCATTTT.

This clone appeared a single time. The chain couples TRBV6-1 to TRBJ1-4, with 8 bases lining up with TRBD1. The germline V gene has CDR1 MNHNS and CDR2 SASEGT. After removal of 2 bases from V and 5 bases from J, the junction contained 7 bases not matched to a gene. This CDR3 spans 16 amino acids. The CDR3 bases are TGTGCCAGCAGTGAACCAAACGCAGGGGGCAATGAAAAACTGTTTTTT. Its protein is CASSEPNAGGNEKLFF.

The V call is TRBV21-1, the J call TRBJ2-7; TRBD1 was called by the table and not checked on the DNA. TRBV21-1 is noted as a pseudogene. The CDR3 length is 15 residues. The CDR3 loop is CASRFRIPGHNEQYV. CDR3 in DNA: TGTGCCAGCAGATTTCGAATTCCGGGACACAACGAGCAGTACGTC.